This T cell receptor (beta chain) was recovered during a study of CD8 T cells in ankylosing spondylitis. Study-wide points: CD8+ disease-linked clones were present at relatively low frequencies in blood. Disease-associated clones were reportedly significantly overrepresented in matched ankylosing spondylitis synovial fluid. Blood from ankylosing spondylitis patients appeared to carry a characteristic roughly eight-variant TCR beta motif.

Germline V gives CDR1 LGHDT, CDR2 YNNKEL (reference sequence). CDR3 length: 14 residues. V gave up 0 bases and J gave up 10 bases, with 15 bases separating them. Generation of TCR beta libraries employed quantitative 5'-RACE incorporating molecular barcodes. TCRdb re-called the 5' RACE reads with MiXCR, one entry per CDR3 protein. The table has roughly 180,000 distinct CDR3 sequences, 9.5% to 15% seen once. This clonotype showed up just a few times. Its antigen is unidentified. This chain joins TRBV3-1 and TRBJ1-1; no clear D. Sequenced: blood, either unsorted or a sorted T cell fraction (not recorded which). This TCR was sampled from a male donor with ankylosing spondylitis or in good health (not recorded which). CDR3 loop: CASSQDGAPTGAFF. Written as DNA, the CDR3 is TGTGCCAGCAGCCAAGACGGCGCCCCCACGGGAGCTTTCTTT.